Listed below are T cell receptor beta chains from one sample, sequenced in a study of prognosis after radiotherapy for stage I lung cancer. TCRdb reanalysed the multiplex PCR reads using MiXCR and keeps one entry per CDR3 protein. Among about 59,000 distinct CDR3 sequences listed, roughly 29% were seen once. The sample consisted of PBMCs, taken before or after stereotactic body radiation therapy (not recorded which). Receptors were obtained from a donor of 50 years or more with non-small cell lung cancer. Both conserved end residues are part of each CDR3. The D gene is left open where the match is weak. A row's size may be missing; if present it is once, few, many or a size class.

cdr3_nt cdr3_aa d_call clone_size j_call v_call
TGTGCCAGCAGTTTAGAGGGTGCCGGGGAGCTGTTTTTT CASSLEGAGELFF - many TRBJ2-2 TRBV12-3/TRBV12-4
TGTGCCAGTAGTATAGCTGGTTTTGAGCAGTTCTTC CASSIAGFEQFF - many TRBJ2-1 TRBV19
TGTGCCAGCAGTGGGGGGGGGAACGAGCAGTACTTC CASSGGGNEQYF TRBD2 few TRBJ2-7 TRBV6-4
TGTGCCAGCAGCGGAGGGGGAGCCAAAAACATTCAGTACTTC CASSGGGAKNIQYF - many TRBJ2-4 TRBV7-8
TGTGCCAGCAGTTCCGGGACATCCTCCTACGAGCAGTACTTC CASSSGTSSYEQYF - many TRBJ2-7 TRBV27
TGTGTCAGCAGCGGGGGACTATCCCAACTAGATACGCAGTATTTT CVSSGGLSQLDTQYF TRBD2 - TRBJ2-3 TRBV6-1
TGCAGTGCTAGAGCAAGACAGGGCCATCAGCCCCAGCATTTT CSARARQGHQPQHF TRBD1 many TRBJ1-5 TRBV20-1
TGTGCCAGCACTCGGACCGGGGACAGGGGCTCACCCCTCCACTTT CASTRTGDRGSPLHF TRBD1 many TRBJ1-6 TRBV12-3/TRBV12-4
TGTGCCATCAGTTATGACAGGGTAGACAGAGGAAGACTGTTTTTT CAISYDRVDRGRLFF TRBD1 - TRBJ1-4 TRBV12-3/TRBV12-4
TGTACCAGCAGAACACTAGAGGATGAGCAGTTCTTC CTSRTLEDEQFF - - TRBJ2-1 TRBV6-2/TRBV6-3
TGTGCCAGCAGGCCCGGACTTCCGGAAGGCTACACCTTC CASRPGLPEGYTF - many TRBJ1-2 TRBV12-3/TRBV12-4
TGTGCCAGCATCTTAGGGTACCTCACCGTGGAGCTGTTTTTT CASILGYLTVELFF - - TRBJ2-2 TRBV11-3
TGTGCCAGCAGTTACGGGGGGACTAGCGGGTTCTTAAATACGCAGTATTTT CASSYGGTSGFLNTQYF TRBD2 - TRBJ2-3 TRBV6-5
TGTGCCAGCAGTTTAAGGGAGTACTCCTACGAGCAGTACTTC CASSLREYSYEQYF - many TRBJ2-7 TRBV12-3/TRBV12-4
TGTGCCAGTAGAACAACTCGGGGGGGCTACACAGATACGCAGTATTTT CASRTTRGGYTDTQYF TRBD2 many TRBJ2-3 TRBV19
TGTGCCAACCGGGACAGGGGAACCGGGGAGCTGTTTTTT CANRDRGTGELFF TRBD1 many TRBJ2-2 TRBV28
TGTGCCAGCAGCTTAGCTAGTCAGTCCTACGAGCAGTACTTC CASSLASQSYEQYF - many TRBJ2-7 TRBV7-9
TGTGCCTGGATAAGGGCCGCGGACAGGGGTTCCTACGAGCAGTACTTC CAWIRAADRGSYEQYF TRBD1 many TRBJ2-7 TRBV30
TGTGCCAGCACCACAGCGGGGGAAGGGGGTGAGCAGTTCTTC CASTTAGEGGEQFF TRBD2 - TRBJ2-1 TRBV28
TGTGCCAGCAGCGAGGTGGCAACAGGGGACTATGGCTACACCTTC CASSEVATGDYGYTF TRBD1 many TRBJ1-2 TRBV9
TGTGCCAGCAGAAGGAGGGGCTTACAAGAGACCCAGTACTTC CASRRRGLQETQYF - many TRBJ2-5 TRBV12-3/TRBV12-4
TGTGCCAGTAGTATCCAGCGGGGGGTCGGCGAGCAGTACTTC CASSIQRGVGEQYF TRBD2 many TRBJ2-7 TRBV19
TGTGCCAGCATCGGACGCCCGGACAGTTCTAACTATGGCTACACCTTC CASIGRPDSSNYGYTF - many TRBJ1-2 TRBV5-5
TGCAGTGCTAGCACAGGGAACACTGAAGCTTTCTTT CSASTGNTEAFF - many TRBJ1-1 TRBV20-1
TGTGCCAGCAGCCCAGAGGGGGGGCCCTACAATGAGCAGTTCTTC CASSPEGGPYNEQFF - many TRBJ2-1 TRBV7-2
TGTGCCAGCAGCCCTTGGGACGCCGGAGGTGAGCAGTACTTC CASSPWDAGGEQYF - many TRBJ2-7 TRBV3-1
TGTGCCAGCAGCTTGAATTCTAGGACAGGGGGAGAAGGGGAGCTGTTTTTT CASSLNSRTGGEGELFF TRBD1 - TRBJ2-2 TRBV5-5
TGTGCCAGCAGCCGCAGTAGCAATCAGCCCCAGCATTTT CASSRSSNQPQHF - many TRBJ1-5 TRBV7-6
TGCGCCAGCAGCCAATCCGACAGGAAGGGGAACACCATATATTTT CASSQSDRKGNTIYF - many TRBJ1-3 TRBV4-1
TGTGCCACCAGCAGATACAGGGGCAACACCGGGGAGCTGTTTTTT CATSRYRGNTGELFF TRBD1 many TRBJ2-2 TRBV15
TGCGCGGTGGCAAACTCCTACGAGCAGTACTTC CAVANSYEQYF - many TRBJ2-7 TRBV6-1
TGTGCCAGCAGCCAGGATCGCATCATGACGACCCAGTACTTC CASSQDRIMTTQYF - many TRBJ2-5 TRBV7-2
TGCAGTGCTAGTGTTCTAGGGGCCGTCTGGGGTGAAAAACTGTTTTTT CSASVLGAVWGEKLFF - many TRBJ1-4 TRBV20-1
TGTGCCAGCAGCCCCCCAGGTCGGGTATTTGGCTACACCTTC CASSPPGRVFGYTF - many TRBJ1-2 TRBV6-1
TGTGCCAGCAGAAAGGACAGGGACCCAACCTACGAGCAGTACTTC CASRKDRDPTYEQYF TRBD1 many TRBJ2-7 TRBV6-1
TGTGCCAGCAGTTTTCGGGGAAACTACGAGCAGTACTTC CASSFRGNYEQYF - many TRBJ2-7 TRBV6-5
TGTGCCAGCAGCTACAGGGTAGACGACACTGAAGCTTTCTTT CASSYRVDDTEAFF - many TRBJ1-1 TRBV6-5
TGTGCCAGCAGTAAAGGTTACTATGGCTACACCTTC CASSKGYYGYTF - many TRBJ1-2 TRBV6-1
TGTGCCAGCAGCTTAAATCCGGGTGAGGATCAGCCCCAGCATTTT CASSLNPGEDQPQHF - many TRBJ1-5 TRBV11-2
TGTGCCAGCAGCCAAGACGTGGATGGGACATATGGCTACACCTTC CASSQDVDGTYGYTF - many TRBJ1-2 TRBV3-1
TGTGCCAGCTCACCTACAGGGGAAGGTCAGCCCCAGCATTTT CASSPTGEGQPQHF TRBD1 many TRBJ1-5 TRBV18
TGTGCCACCAGTGGCTTCAGCGGGGGGACCACAGATACGCAGTATTTT CATSGFSGGTTDTQYF TRBD2 many TRBJ2-3 TRBV24-1
TGTGCCAGCAGTGTACTAGCGGGGAACACCGGGGAGCTGTTTTTT CASSVLAGNTGELFF TRBD2 many TRBJ2-2 TRBV6-1
TGTGCCAGCAGCTTGGATGAGCTTAACTATGGCTACACCTTC CASSLDELNYGYTF - many TRBJ1-2 TRBV5-5
TGCGCCAGCAGCCAGGCGGGACAGGGGGACTACAATGAGCAGTTCTTC CASSQAGQGDYNEQFF TRBD1 many TRBJ2-1 TRBV4-1
TGCAGCGCGTCACAGGGGTATATAGCGAACACTGAAGCTTTCTTT CSASQGYIANTEAFF TRBD1 many TRBJ1-1 TRBV29-1
TGCAGTGCTAGAAGGGGTTTTGATCGTGGCTACACCTTC CSARRGFDRGYTF - many TRBJ1-2 TRBV20-1
TGCAGTGCTAGGGTTGGGGGGGCGAGTAATTCACCCCTCCACTTT CSARVGGASNSPLHF - many TRBJ1-6 TRBV20-1
TGTGCCAGAGCCTCCACAAGCGGGGGACAGGGGGCACCGAAGGACTACGAGCAGTACTTC CARASTSGGQGAPKDYEQYF TRBD1 - TRBJ2-7 TRBV3-1
TGCGCCAGCAGCCAAGCCCGGGATAGCTCCTACGAGCAGTACTTC CASSQARDSSYEQYF - many TRBJ2-7 TRBV4-1
TGTGCCAGCAGTTTACAGGGGCGGCAGCCCCAGCATTTT CASSLQGRQPQHF TRBD1 many TRBJ1-5 TRBV11-3
TGTGCCAGCTCAGGGGGGACGGCCCAAAATTCACCCCTCCACTTT CASSGGTAQNSPLHF - many TRBJ1-6 TRBV18
TGTGCCAGCAGTGAAGCGGGGGACAATGAGCAGTTCTTC CASSEAGDNEQFF - many TRBJ2-1 TRBV6-1
TGTGCCAGCAGCTCCCGGACTAGCGGGGGGAGGGAGGCAGATACGCAGTATTTT CASSSRTSGGREADTQYF TRBD2 many TRBJ2-3 TRBV7-6
TGTGCCAGCAGTTACGGAGGGAGCCAAGAGACCCAGTACTTC CASSYGGSQETQYF - many TRBJ2-5 TRBV6-2/TRBV6-3